One sample yielded the 3 T cell receptor beta chains listed below, sequenced in a study of cytomegalovirus exposure and HLA in healthy donors. PCR used 60 Vbeta primers and 13 Jbeta primers. The data were produced by immunoSEQ multiplex PCR, yet TCRdb's version contains in-frame clones alone and is incomplete. Among about 160,000 clones, 70% to 80% were seen once, and the ten largest hold approximately 9.8%. The sample comprised PBMCs. Every receptor here comes from a man between 18 and 35 years old in good health and CMV-seropositive.

The chain combines TRBV4-1 with TRBJ2-3; 9 nucleotides line up with TRBD2. The germline CDR1 and CDR2 sequences are MGHRA and YSYEKL. Germline trimming cut 0 bases from V and 2 bases from J; bases unmatched to any gene: 12. The CDR3 consists of 19 residues. The DNA for the CDR3 is TGCGCCAGCAGCCAAGACCCAGGGGGGTTAGCGGGAGTCACAGATACGCAGTATTTT. Its protein is CASSQDPGGLAGVTDTQYF.

V gene TRBV7-9 combines with J gene TRBJ2-3; D is uncertain. CDR3 length equals 13 residues. CDR1 is SEHNR, CDR2 FQNEAQ, per germline (reference sequence). Trimming took off 5 bases at V and 2 bases at J, with 8 bases between the two ends. Here the CDR3 reads CASSLSITDTQYF. The CDR3 DNA is TGTGCCAGCAGCCTTAGTATCACAGATACGCAGTATTTT.

This sequence joins TRBV27 and TRBJ2-3, with D tentatively TRBD1 (6 bases). V dropped 5 bases and J dropped 3 bases, with 15 bases sitting between them. The CDR3 extends over 15 amino acids. Germline V gene lookup returns CDR1 MNHEY and CDR2 SMNVEV (reference sequence). The CDR3 bases are TGTGCCAGCAGTCAAACAGGGCTTATTACAGATACGCAGTATTTT. Its translation is CASSQTGLITDTQYF.